Each of the 12 T cell receptor beta chains below was sequenced from the same sample in a study of cytomegalovirus exposure and HLA in healthy donors. The PCR employed 60 Vbeta primers together with 13 Jbeta primers. Some clones are missing from TCRdb's copy, which holds only in-frame ones; the method was immunoSEQ multiplex PCR. The specimen's table records around 140,000 clones. Sequencing input: PBMCs. These receptors were collected from a woman aged 40 to 50 in good health and CMV-seronegative.

This sequence joins TRBV7-3 and TRBJ1-1; D is possibly TRBD1 (5 bases). CDR1 is SGHTA, CDR2 FQGTGA, per germline. The ends were cut back, 4 bases at V and 1 base at J, with 10 bases in the middle. The CDR3 runs to 14 residues. CDR3 amino acids: CASSSQGRNTEAFF. The CDR3 DNA reads TGTGCCAGCAGCTCGCAGGGCAGGAACACTGAAGCTTTCTTT.

The V call is TRBV10-3, the J call TRBJ1-4, with 9 bases matching TRBD1. Germline values: CDR1 ENHRY, CDR2 SYGVKD. Unmatched junction bases numbered 5, after V lost 10 bases and J lost 5 bases. This CDR3 spans 13 amino acids. This CDR3 is CATTGTGNEKLFF. The DNA for the CDR3 is TGTGCCACCACGGGGACAGGGAATGAAAAACTGTTTTTT.

The chain joins TRBV4-1 to TRBJ1-3; TRBD1 is a possible D gene (5 bases). Germline V CDR1 and CDR2: MGHRA, YSYEKL. With 3 bases removed from V and 7 bases from J, the gap between germline ends came to 28 bases. This CDR3 is 19 amino acids long. CDR3 amino acids: CASSHSPTPRDYSANTIYF. The CDR3 coding sequence is TGCGCCAGCAGCCATAGTCCAACACCCCGGGACTACTCCGCGAACACCATATATTTT.

The rearrangement joins TRBV10-1 to TRBJ1-1; no firm D call. From germline, CDR1 is WNHNN and CDR2 SYGVQD (reference sequence). Trimming removed 7 bases from V and 11 bases from J, with 17 bases in between. This CDR3 region has 12 residues. The CDR3 DNA sequence: TGCGCCAGCATGGCGGGCCTTATACGGGCTTTCTTT. This codes for CASMAGLIRAFF.

This chain uses TRBV6-5 with TRBJ2-3, with a possible D match to TRBD2 (5 bases). Germline assignment: CDR1 MNHEY and CDR2 SVGAGI. There are 14 residues in the CDR3. Trimming shortened V by 2 bases and J by 0 bases, and 6 bases separated the two germline ends. CDR3 loop: CASSYEGSTDTQYF. The CDR3 DNA is TGTGCCAGCAGTTACGAGGGCAGCACAGATACGCAGTATTTT.

The chain links TRBV19 to TRBJ1-5; D is possibly TRBD1 (6 bases). This CDR3 has 13 amino acids. CDR1 LNHDA and CDR2 SQIVND come from the germline V gene (reference sequence). The V end lost 6 bases, the J end lost 4 bases, and 10 bases lay between the germline ends. The CDR3, as DNA: TGTGCCAGTAGCAGGGGAACGAATCAGCCCCAGCATTTT. Residues: CASSRGTNQPQHF.

This chain uses TRBV9 with TRBJ1-5; 7 bases match TRBD1. In germline, CDR1 is SGDLS, CDR2 YYNGEE. After removal of 3 bases from V and 6 bases from J, the junction contained 9 bases not matched to a gene. This CDR3 has 15 amino acids. CDR3 DNA sequence: TGTGCCAGCAGCGGACAGGGTTTGGATAGTCAGCCCCAGCATTTT. Its translation: CASSGQGLDSQPQHF.

This chain uses TRBV4-2 with TRBJ2-4; D unclear. V was clipped by 1 base and J by 3 bases, with 16 bases between them. The germline CDR1 and CDR2 sequences are LGHNA and YNFKEQ. CDR3 length: 17 amino acids. The CDR3 protein is CASSQVVESISKNIQYF. The CDR3, as DNA: TGTGCCAGCAGCCAAGTCGTCGAGAGTATAAGCAAAAACATTCAGTACTTC.

The chain links TRBV19 to TRBJ1-3, with a weak D call TRBD1 (6 bases). The CDR3 is 14 residues long. Looked up from germline, CDR1 is LNHDA and CDR2 is SQIVND (reference sequence). The ends were cut back, 7 bases at V and 0 bases at J, with 10 bases in the middle. The CDR3 spells CASKQGSSGNTIYF. CDR3 nucleotides: TGTGCCAGTAAACAGGGCAGCTCTGGAAACACCATATATTTT.

The chain uses TRBV7-3 and TRBJ2-3; the match to TRBD1 covers 7 bases. This CDR3 region has 16 residues. CDR1 SGHTA and CDR2 FQGTGA come from the germline V gene. The V gene end was trimmed by 4 bases and the J gene end by 1 base; junction bases not matched to a gene: 8. This chain's CDR3 is CASSYETGQGTDTQYF. The DNA for the CDR3 is TGTGCCAGCAGCTACGAAACCGGACAGGGCACAGATACGCAGTATTTT.

Concerning this clone itself: Other DNA sequences in the same sample also yield this CDR3. The chain links TRBV6-5 to TRBJ1-5, with D tentatively TRBD1 (5 bases). V was clipped by 2 bases and J by 0 bases, with 5 bases between them. The CDR3 consists of 14 residues. The germline CDR1 and CDR2 sequences are MNHEY and SVGAGI. Here the CDR3 reads CASSYRGSNQPQHF. In DNA form, the CDR3 reads TGTGCCAGCAGTTACAGGGGTAGCAATCAGCCCCAGCATTTT.

The rearrangement joins TRBV9 to TRBJ1-1; the D gene is possibly TRBD1 (6 bases). Germline V lookup: CDR1 SGDLS, CDR2 YYNGEE. Trimming stripped 4 bases from V and 3 bases from J, with 10 bases between. CDR3 length: 13 residues. The CDR3 is CASSRGGDTEAFF. In nucleotides, the CDR3 is TGTGCCAGCAGCAGGGGGGGGGACACTGAAGCTTTCTTT.